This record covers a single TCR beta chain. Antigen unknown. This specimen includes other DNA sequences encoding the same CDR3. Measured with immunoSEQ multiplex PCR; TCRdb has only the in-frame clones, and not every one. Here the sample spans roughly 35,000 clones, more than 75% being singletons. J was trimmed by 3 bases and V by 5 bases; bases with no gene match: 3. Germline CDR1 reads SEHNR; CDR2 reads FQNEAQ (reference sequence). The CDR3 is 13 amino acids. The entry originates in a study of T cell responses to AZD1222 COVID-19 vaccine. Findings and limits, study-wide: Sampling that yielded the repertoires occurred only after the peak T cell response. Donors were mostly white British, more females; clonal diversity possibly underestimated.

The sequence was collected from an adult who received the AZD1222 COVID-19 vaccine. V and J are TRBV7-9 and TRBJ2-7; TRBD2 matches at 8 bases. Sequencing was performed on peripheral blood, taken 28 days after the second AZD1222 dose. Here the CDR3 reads CASSPGTSYEQYF. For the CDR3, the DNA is TGTGCCAGCAGCCCCGGGACTAGCTACGAGCAGTACTTC.